Listed here is a single TCR beta chain. Per the study methods: Amplification of reference gene primers was used by the study to estimate nucleated cell counts. Sequenced by immunoSEQ multiplex PCR; TCRdb stores in-frame clones only, minus some. V, J and clone size derive from that table, while D and trimming were established from the DNA sequence. Seen here are 200,000 to 250,000 clones, about 94% observed once, and the top ten hold about 0.8%. The data are from a study of blood T cell repertoires in COVID-19. Whole-study context: Collection of acute and convalescent COVID-19 samples took place in the United States, Italy and Spain. T cells, B-cell-depleted T cells, or PBMCs supplied cDNA or gDNA.

The V gene's germline CDR1 is SGDLS and CDR2 YYNGEE. Trimming removed 0 bases from V and 4 bases from J, with 6 bases in between. The CDR3 has 13 residues. Patients of the Seattle cohort, enrolled during active infection, were followed longitudinally. The sample consisted of peripheral blood. The receptor comes from a man aged 60 to 75 with COVID-19, enrolled during active disease. The chain joins TRBV9 to TRBJ2-3; D gene unclear. The CDR3 loop is CASSVGRSDTQYF. The CDR3 coding sequence is TGTGCCAGCAGCGTAGGGCGGTCAGATACGCAGTATTTT. Drawing the rest from reference TRBV9 and TRBJ2-3, the complete variable domain is DSGVTQTPKHLITATGQRVTLRCSPRSGDLSVYWYQQSLDQGLQFLIQYYNGEERAKGNILERFSAQQFPDLHSELNLSSLELGDSALYFCASSVGRSDTQYFGPGTRLTVL.